Each of the 16 T cell receptor beta chains below was sequenced from the same sample in a study of shared clonotypes between healthy human individuals. Produced via immunoSEQ multiplex PCR; TCRdb's table is partial and in-frame only. The sample has millions of clones, over 85% seen once. CD45RO-negative, CCR7-positively selected cells formed the naive CD8 fraction, excluding terminally differentiated effector memory CD45RA+ cells. The sequenced sample consisted of naive CD8+ T cells sorted from blood. The origin of the receptors is a young man in good health.

J is TRBJ1-2 and V is TRBV5-1; 11 nucleotides agree with TRBD1. CDR1 is SGHRS and CDR2 is YFSETQ in the germline V gene. The V and J ends lost 0 bases and 3 bases, in that order; junction bases with no gene match: 4. CDR3 length equals 16 residues. The chain's CDR3 is CASSLVGTGGDYGYTF. The CDR3 nucleotides read TGCGCCAGCAGCTTGGTTGGGACAGGGGGAGACTATGGCTACACCTTC.

V gene TRBV14 combines with J gene TRBJ2-5, with a possible D match to TRBD1 (6 bases). Germline CDR1 is SGHDN and CDR2 is FVKESK. The ends were cut back, 3 bases at V and 3 bases at J, with 14 bases in the middle. The CDR3 extends over 15 amino acids. CDR3 loop: CASSQMTGSKETQYF. DNA of the CDR3: TGTGCCAGCAGCCAGATGACAGGTTCGAAAGAGACCCAGTACTTC.

This chain connects TRBV9 to TRBJ1-1; no clear D gene. CDR3 length: 13 amino acids. Looked up from germline, CDR1 is SGDLS and CDR2 is YYNGEE. Between the trimmed V and J ends, which lost 4 bases and 0 bases, there was a span of 7 bases. In nucleotides, the CDR3 is TGTGCCAGCAGCCCCGTGCTGAACACTGAAGCTTTCTTT. It codes for CASSPVLNTEAFF.

In its sample, this clone was seen once. The chain uses TRBV7-6 and TRBJ2-2, with 7 bases aligning to TRBD1. CDR3 length: 17 residues. Trimming at V came to 2 bases and at J to 2 bases, leaving 8 bases not matched to a gene. The V gene's germline CDR1 is SGHVS and CDR2 FNYEAQ. The CDR3 DNA reads TGTGCCAGCAGCTTATTCCCGGGACAGCCTAACACCGGGGAGCTGTTTTTT. Its translation: CASSLFPGQPNTGELFF.

The gene calls are TRBV29-1 and TRBJ2-1, with D perhaps TRBD1 (5 bases). With 6 bases removed from V and 3 bases from J, the gap between germline ends came to 12 bases. Germline values: CDR1 SQVTM, CDR2 ANQGSEA. There are 13 residues in the CDR3. The CDR3 DNA is TGCAGCGTCTTCTCAGGGTTCTACAATGAGCAGTTCTTC. Its protein is CSVFSGFYNEQFF.

This clone appeared once. This chain uses TRBV9 with TRBJ2-7; no definite D call. The ends were cut back, 0 bases at V and 4 bases at J, with 11 bases in the middle. CDR3 length equals 14 residues. The germline V gene has CDR1 SGDLS and CDR2 YYNGEE. CDR3 protein: CASSVGGSWYEQYF. CDR3 sequence (DNA): TGTGCCAGCAGCGTAGGTGGGTCATGGTACGAGCAGTACTTC.

The chain's CDR3 is CASSESGLGEQYF. In nucleotides, the CDR3 is TGTGCCAGCAGTGAATCTGGACTGGGGGAGCAGTACTTC. The gene calls are TRBV25-1 and TRBJ2-7, with D possibly being TRBD2 (5 bases). Deletions cut 1 base from V and 7 bases from J, with 11 bases between. Per germline, CDR1 MGHDK and CDR2 SYGVNS. The CDR3 consists of 13 residues.

V gene TRBV2 combines with J gene TRBJ1-2, with D uncertain. V was cut by 7 bases and J by 7 bases, with 19 bases left in between. Germline lookup yields CDR1 SNHLY and CDR2 FYNNEI. This CDR3 is built from 14 residues. CDR3 in DNA: TGTGCCAGCACATGGTATGGGGAACAGCGTGGCTACACCTTC. Translating gives CASTWYGEQRGYTF.

To note about this clone: The same CDR3 is also encoded by other DNA sequences in this sample. The rearrangement joins TRBV7-9 to TRBJ2-7; D is unresolved. The CDR3 has 12 amino acids. CDR1 and CDR2 from the germline V gene are SEHNR and FQNEAQ (reference sequence). V was pared by 5 bases and J by 2 bases, with 7 bases between. This chain's CDR3 is CASSPNTYEQYF. CDR3 coding DNA: TGTGCCAGCAGCCCGAATACCTACGAGCAGTACTTC.

The chain has TRBV30 and TRBJ2-1, with D unclear. Looked up from germline, CDR1 is GTSNPN and CDR2 is SVGIG (reference sequence). The CDR3 has 17 residues. V lost 0 bases and J 2 bases, leaving 17 bases between the germline ends. CDR3 DNA sequence: TGTGCCTGGAGTGTACCCCATGAAGGGAAGACCTACAATGAGCAGTTCTTC. It is translated as CAWSVPHEGKTYNEQFF.

Regarding this clone: A read error may account for a junction end that differs from germline. The genes are TRBV7-7 and TRBJ2-1, with D possibly being TRBD1 (5 bases). In germline, CDR1 is SSHAT, CDR2 FNYEAQ (reference sequence). The CDR3 sequence is 15 residues long. CDR3 amino acids: CASSQDTSSYNEQFF. The CDR3 DNA reads as TGTGCTAGCAGCCAGGACACGAGCTCCTACAATGAGCAGTTCTTC. The variable domain in full, with the rest retrieved from reference TRBV7-7 and TRBJ2-1, is GAGVSQSPRYKVTKRGQDVTLRCDPISSHATLYWYQQALGQGPEFLTYFNYEAQPDKSGLPSDRFSAERPEGSISTLTIQRTEQRDSAMYRCASSQDTSSYNEQFFGPGTRLTVL.

This clone has a handful of counts. The chain combines TRBV30 with TRBJ2-3, with 10 nucleotides matching TRBD2. Germline values: CDR1 GTSNPN, CDR2 SVGIG (reference sequence). The CDR3 spans 16 residues. The V and J ends lost 0 bases and 8 bases, in that order; junction bases with no gene match: 11. The CDR3 region is CAWSVLRTSGTTTQYF. The DNA of the CDR3 is TGTGCCTGGAGTGTTTTAAGGACTAGCGGCACTACTACGCAGTATTTT.

This clone was counted once. The chain has TRBV29-1 and TRBJ2-3, with 8 nucleotides matching TRBD2. CDR3 size: 13 residues. After removal of 4 bases from V and 4 bases from J, the junction contained 4 bases not matched to a gene. Germline-derived CDR1 and CDR2 are SQVTM and ANQGSEA. The chain's CDR3 is CSVGGTRADTQYF. As DNA, the CDR3 is TGCAGCGTTGGAGGGACTAGAGCAGATACGCAGTATTTT.

The chain combines TRBV27 with TRBJ2-7; the D gene is possibly TRBD1 (5 bases). Looked up from germline, CDR1 is MNHEY and CDR2 is SMNVEV (reference sequence). Trimming pared 5 bases from V and 3 bases from J, leaving 11 bases between. CDR3 size: 13 residues. DNA for the CDR3: TGTGCCAGCAGTGCCGACAGTTACTACGAGCAGTACTTC. Translating it yields CASSADSYYEQYF.

The chain combines TRBV2 with TRBJ2-2, with D uncertain. The germline CDR1 and CDR2 sequences are SNHLY and FYNNEI. The CDR3 is 15 amino acids. V was cut by 3 bases and J by 1 base, with 9 bases left in between. Here the CDR3 DNA reads TGTGCCAGCAGTGAGGAGACGAAGAACACCGGGGAGCTGTTTTTT. This sequence encodes CASSEETKNTGELFF.

The rearrangement joins TRBV6-1 to TRBJ1-1, with no clear D. CDR1 and CDR2 from the germline V gene are MNHNS and SASEGT. Trimming left V 6 bases short and J 1 base short, with 12 bases between. This CDR3 is 14 amino acids long. CDR3 bases: TGTGCCAGCAGCAACTACCTACAGAACACTGAAGCTTTCTTT. As protein: CASSNYLQNTEAFF.